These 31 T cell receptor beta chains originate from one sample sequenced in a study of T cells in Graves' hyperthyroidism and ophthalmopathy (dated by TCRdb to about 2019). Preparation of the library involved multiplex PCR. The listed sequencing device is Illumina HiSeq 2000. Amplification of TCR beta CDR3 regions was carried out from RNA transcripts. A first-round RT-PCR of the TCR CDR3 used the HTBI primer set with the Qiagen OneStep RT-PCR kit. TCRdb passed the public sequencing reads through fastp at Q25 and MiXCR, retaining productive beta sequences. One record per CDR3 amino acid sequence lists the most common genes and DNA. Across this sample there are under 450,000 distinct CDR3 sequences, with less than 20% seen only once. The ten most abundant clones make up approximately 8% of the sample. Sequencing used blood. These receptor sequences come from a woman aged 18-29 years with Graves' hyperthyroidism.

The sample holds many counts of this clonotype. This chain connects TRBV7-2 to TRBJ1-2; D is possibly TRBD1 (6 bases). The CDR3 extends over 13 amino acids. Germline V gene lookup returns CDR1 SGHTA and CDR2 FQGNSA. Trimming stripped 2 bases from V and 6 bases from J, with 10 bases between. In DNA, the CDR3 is TGTGCCAGCAGCTTAACAGGGACCCATGGCTACACCTTC. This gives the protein CASSLTGTHGYTF.

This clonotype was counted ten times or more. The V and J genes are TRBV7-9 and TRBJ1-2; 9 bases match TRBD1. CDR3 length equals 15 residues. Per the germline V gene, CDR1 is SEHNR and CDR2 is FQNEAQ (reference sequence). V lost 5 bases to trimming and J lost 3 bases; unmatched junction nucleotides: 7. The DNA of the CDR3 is TGTGCCAGCAGCCTAAACAGGGGGCTTGACTATGGCTACACCTTC. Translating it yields CASSLNRGLDYGYTF.

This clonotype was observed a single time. CDR3 sequence (DNA): TGTGCCAGTAGTGAAAGTAATCAGCCCCAGCATTTT. Translated: CASSESNQPQHF. The J gene is TRBJ1-5, the V gene TRBV19, with unresolved D. Germline CDR1 LNHDA, CDR2 SQIVND (reference sequence). The CDR3 consists of 12 residues. Trimming removed 5 bases from V and 4 bases from J, with 6 bases in between.

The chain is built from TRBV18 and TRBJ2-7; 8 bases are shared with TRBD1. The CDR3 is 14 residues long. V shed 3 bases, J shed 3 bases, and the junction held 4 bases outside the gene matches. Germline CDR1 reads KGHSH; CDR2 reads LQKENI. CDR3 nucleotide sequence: TGTGCCAGCTCACCTGCAGGGGGCATCTACGAGCAGTACTTC. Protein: CASSPAGGIYEQYF.

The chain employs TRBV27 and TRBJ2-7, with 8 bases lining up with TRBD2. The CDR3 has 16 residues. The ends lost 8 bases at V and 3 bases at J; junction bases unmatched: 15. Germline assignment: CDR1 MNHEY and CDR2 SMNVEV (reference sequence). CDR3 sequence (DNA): TGTGCCAGCGGAGCCTCCGGGACTAGAGATTTCTACGAGCAGTACTTC. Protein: CASGASGTRDFYEQYF.

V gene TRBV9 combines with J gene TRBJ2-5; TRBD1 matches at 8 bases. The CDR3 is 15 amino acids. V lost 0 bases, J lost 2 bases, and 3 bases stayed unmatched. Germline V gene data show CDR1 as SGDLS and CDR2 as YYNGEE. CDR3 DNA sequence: TGTGCCAGCAGCGTAGGCAGGGGGCTACAAGAGACCCAGTACTTC. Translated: CASSVGRGLQETQYF.

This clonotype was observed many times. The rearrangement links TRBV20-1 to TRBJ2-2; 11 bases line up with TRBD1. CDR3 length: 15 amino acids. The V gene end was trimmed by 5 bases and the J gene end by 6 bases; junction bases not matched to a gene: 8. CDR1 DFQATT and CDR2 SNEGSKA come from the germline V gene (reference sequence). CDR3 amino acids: CSAGQPGQGAGELFF. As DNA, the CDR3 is TGCAGTGCTGGCCAACCGGGACAGGGGGCCGGGGAGCTGTTTTTT.

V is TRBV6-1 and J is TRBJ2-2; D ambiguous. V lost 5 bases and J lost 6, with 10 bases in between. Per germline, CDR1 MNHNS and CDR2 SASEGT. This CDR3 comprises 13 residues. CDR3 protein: CASSTGVAGELFF. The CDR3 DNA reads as TGTGCCAGCAGTACTGGAGTCGCCGGGGAGCTGTTTTTT.

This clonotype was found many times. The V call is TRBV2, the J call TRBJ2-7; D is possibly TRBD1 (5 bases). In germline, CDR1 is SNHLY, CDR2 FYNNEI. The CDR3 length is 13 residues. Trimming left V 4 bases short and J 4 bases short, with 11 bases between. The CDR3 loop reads CASSGQGRYEQYF. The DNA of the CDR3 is TGTGCCAGCAGTGGGCAGGGAAGGTACGAGCAGTACTTC.

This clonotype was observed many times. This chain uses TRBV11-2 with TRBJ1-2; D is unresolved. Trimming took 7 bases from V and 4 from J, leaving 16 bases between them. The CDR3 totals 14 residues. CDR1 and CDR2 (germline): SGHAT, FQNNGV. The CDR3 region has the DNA TGTGCCAGCATCCCTATGGGGAGAGGCTATGGCTACACCTTC. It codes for CASIPMGRGYGYTF.

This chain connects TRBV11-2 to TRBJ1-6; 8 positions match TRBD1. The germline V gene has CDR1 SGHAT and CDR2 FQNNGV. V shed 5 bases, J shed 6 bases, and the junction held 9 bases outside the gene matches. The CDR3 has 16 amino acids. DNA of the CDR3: TGTGCCAGCAGCCGCGACCAGGGGGCAGGTAATTCACCCCTCCACTTT. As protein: CASSRDQGAGNSPLHF.

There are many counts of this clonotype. The chain's CDR3 is CASSPYRQPQETQYF. The CDR3 DNA reads TGTGCCAGCAGCCCGTACCGACAGCCCCAAGAGACCCAGTACTTC. The rearrangement uses TRBV7-9 and TRBJ2-5; a possible D gene is TRBD1 (5 bases). With 5 bases removed from V and 1 base from J, the gap between germline ends came to 14 bases. The CDR3 runs 15 residues. Germline-derived CDR1 and CDR2 are SEHNR and FQNEAQ (reference sequence). Filled out from reference TRBV7-9 and TRBJ2-5, the complete variable domain reads DTGVSQNPRHKITKRGQNVTFRCDPISEHNRLYWYRQTLGQGPEFLTYFQNEAQLEKSRLLSDRFSAERPKGSFSTLEIQRTEQGDSAMYLCASSPYRQPQETQYFGPGTRLLVL.

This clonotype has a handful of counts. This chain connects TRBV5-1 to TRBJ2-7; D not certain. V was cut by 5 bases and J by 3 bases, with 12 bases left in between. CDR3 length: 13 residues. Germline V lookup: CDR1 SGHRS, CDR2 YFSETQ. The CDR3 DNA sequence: TGCGCCAGCAGGAAGGACGAAATCTACGAGCAGTACTTC. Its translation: CASRKDEIYEQYF.

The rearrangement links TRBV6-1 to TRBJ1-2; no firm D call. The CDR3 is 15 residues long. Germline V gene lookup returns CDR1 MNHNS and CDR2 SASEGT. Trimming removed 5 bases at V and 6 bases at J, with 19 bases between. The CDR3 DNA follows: TGTGCCAGCAGTCGCACGGTAGGGAGTATGGATGGCTACACCTTC. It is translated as CASSRTVGSMDGYTF.

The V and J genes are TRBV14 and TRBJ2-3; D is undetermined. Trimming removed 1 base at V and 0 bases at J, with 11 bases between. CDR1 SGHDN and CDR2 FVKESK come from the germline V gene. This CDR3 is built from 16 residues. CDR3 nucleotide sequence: TGTGCCAGCAGCCAAGCCGGGCACATGAGCACAGATACGCAGTATTTT. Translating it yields CASSQAGHMSTDTQYF.

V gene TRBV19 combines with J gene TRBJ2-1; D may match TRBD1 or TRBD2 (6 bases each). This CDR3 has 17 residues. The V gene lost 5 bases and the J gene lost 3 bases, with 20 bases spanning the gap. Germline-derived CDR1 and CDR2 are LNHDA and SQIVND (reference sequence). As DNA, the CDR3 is TGTGCCAGTAGTCCCCTCCCGGGGGCCCACATCTACAATGAGCAGTTCTTC. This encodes CASSPLPGAHIYNEQFF. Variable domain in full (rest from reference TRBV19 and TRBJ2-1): DGGITQSPKYLFRKEGQNVTLSCEQNLNHDAMYWYRQDPGQGLRLIYYSQIVNDFQKGDIAEGYSVSREKKESFPLTVTSAQKNPTAFYLCASSPLPGAHIYNEQFFGPGTRLTVL.

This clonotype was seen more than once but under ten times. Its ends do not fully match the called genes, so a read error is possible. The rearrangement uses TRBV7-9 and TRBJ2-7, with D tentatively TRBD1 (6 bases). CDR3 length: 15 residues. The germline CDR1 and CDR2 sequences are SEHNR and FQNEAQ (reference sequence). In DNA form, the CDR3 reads TGTGCCAGCAGCTTAGAAGGGACACCGTCCTCCGAGCAGTACTTC. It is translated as CASSLEGTPSSEQYF.

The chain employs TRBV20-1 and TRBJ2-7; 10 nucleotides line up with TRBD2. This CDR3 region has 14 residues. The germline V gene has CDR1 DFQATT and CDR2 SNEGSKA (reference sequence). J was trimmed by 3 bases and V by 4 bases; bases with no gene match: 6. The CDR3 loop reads CSATGTSEIYEQYF. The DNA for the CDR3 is TGCAGTGCTACCGGGACTAGCGAAATCTACGAGCAGTACTTC.

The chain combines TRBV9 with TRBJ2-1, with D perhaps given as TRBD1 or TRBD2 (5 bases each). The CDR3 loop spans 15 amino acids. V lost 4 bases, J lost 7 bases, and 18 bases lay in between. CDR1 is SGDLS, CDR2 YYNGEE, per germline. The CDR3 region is CASSTSQHWGNEQFF. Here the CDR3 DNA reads TGTGCCAGCAGCACCTCTCAACACTGGGGGAATGAGCAGTTCTTC.

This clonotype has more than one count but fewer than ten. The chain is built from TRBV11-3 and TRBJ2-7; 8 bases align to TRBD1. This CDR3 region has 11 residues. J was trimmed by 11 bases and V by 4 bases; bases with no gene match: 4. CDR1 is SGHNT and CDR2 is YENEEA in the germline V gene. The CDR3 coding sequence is TGTGCCAGCAGCTCCGCGGGACAGGAGTACTTC. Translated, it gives CASSSAGQEYF.

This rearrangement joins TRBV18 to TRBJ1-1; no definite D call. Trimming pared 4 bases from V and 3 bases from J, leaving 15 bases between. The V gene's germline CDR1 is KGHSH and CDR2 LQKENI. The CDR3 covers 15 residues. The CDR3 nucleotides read TGTGCCAGCTCACGTCGGGCGGCGGGCGACACTGAAGCTTTCTTT. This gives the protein CASSRRAAGDTEAFF.

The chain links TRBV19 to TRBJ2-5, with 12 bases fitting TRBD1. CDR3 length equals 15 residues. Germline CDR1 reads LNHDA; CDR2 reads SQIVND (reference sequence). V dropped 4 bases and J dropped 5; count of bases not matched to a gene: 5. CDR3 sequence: CASSTGQGAVETQYF. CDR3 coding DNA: TGTGCCAGTAGTACGGGACAGGGGGCTGTGGAGACCCAGTACTTC.

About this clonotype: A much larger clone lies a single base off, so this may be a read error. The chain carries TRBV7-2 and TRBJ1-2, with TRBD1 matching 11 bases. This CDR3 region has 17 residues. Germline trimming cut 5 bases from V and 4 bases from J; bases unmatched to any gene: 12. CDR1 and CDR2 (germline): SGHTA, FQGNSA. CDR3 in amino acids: CASSPRTGGTTAYGYTF. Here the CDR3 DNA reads TGTGCCAGCAGCCCCCGGACAGGGGGCACAACTGCCTATGGCTACACCTTC. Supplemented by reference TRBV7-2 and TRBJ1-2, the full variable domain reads GAGVSQSPSNKVTEKGKDVELRCDPISGHTALYWYRQSLGQGLEFLIYFQGNSAPDKSGLPSDRFSAERTGGSVSTLTIQRTQQEDSAVYLCASSPRTGGTTAYGYTFGSGTRLTVV.

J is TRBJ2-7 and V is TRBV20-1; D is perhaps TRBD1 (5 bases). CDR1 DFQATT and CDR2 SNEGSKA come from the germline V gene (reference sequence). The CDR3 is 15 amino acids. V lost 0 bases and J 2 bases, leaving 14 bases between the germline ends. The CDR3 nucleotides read TGCAGTGCTAGAGATTCCCGGACATTACCCTACGAGCAGTACTTC. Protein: CSARDSRTLPYEQYF.

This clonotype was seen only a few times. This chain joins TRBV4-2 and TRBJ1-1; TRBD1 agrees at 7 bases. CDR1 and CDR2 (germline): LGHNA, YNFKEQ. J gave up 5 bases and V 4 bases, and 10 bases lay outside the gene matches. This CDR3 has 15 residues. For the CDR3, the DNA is TGTGCCAGCAGCCCAAGCAGGGGGGAGGGGACTGAAGCTTTCTTT. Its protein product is CASSPSRGEGTEAFF.

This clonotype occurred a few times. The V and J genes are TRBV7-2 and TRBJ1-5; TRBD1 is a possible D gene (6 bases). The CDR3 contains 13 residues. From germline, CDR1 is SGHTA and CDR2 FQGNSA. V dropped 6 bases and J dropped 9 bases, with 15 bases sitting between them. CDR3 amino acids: CASSRQERTPQHF. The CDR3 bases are TGTGCCAGCAGTCGACAGGAGAGGACGCCCCAGCATTTT.

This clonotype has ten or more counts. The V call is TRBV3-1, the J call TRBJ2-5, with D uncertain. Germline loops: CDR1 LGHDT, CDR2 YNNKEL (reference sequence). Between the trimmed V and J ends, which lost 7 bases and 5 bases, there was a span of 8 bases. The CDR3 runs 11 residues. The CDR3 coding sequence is TGTGCCAGCAACCCCGGGGAGACCCAGTACTTC. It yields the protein CASNPGETQYF.

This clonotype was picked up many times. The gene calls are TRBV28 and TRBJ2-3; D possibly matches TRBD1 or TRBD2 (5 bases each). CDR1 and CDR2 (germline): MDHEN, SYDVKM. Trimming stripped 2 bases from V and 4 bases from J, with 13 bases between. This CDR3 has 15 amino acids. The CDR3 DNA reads TGTGCCAGCAGTTTAGGGGCAGGGAGTTCAGATACGCAGTATTTT. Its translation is CASSLGAGSSDTQYF.

CDR3 region: CASSQPGQGINSPLHF. As DNA, the CDR3 is TGTGCCAGCAGCCAGCCGGGACAGGGGATTAATTCACCCCTCCACTTT. The J gene is TRBJ1-6, the V gene TRBV4-2, with TRBD1 identical over 10 bases. This CDR3 is built from 16 residues. V shed 3 bases and J 6 bases; nucleotides not matched to a gene: 5. The germline CDR1 and CDR2 sequences are LGHNA and YNFKEQ.

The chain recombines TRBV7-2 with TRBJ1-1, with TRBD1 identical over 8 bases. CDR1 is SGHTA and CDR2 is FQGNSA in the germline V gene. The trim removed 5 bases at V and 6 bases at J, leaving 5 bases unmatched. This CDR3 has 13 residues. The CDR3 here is CASSLSGGPEAFF. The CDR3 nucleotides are TGTGCCAGCAGCCTATCAGGGGGCCCTGAAGCTTTCTTT.

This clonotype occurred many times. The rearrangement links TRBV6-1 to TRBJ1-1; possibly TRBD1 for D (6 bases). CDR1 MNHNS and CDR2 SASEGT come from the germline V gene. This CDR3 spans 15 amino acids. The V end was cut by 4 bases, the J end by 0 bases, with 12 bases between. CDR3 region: CASSGYREMNTEAFF. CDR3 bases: TGTGCCAGCAGTGGATACAGGGAAATGAACACTGAAGCTTTCTTT.